This TCR beta chain originates from a study of blood T cell repertoires in COVID-19. This CDR3 comprises 13 residues. Trimming at V came to 7 bases and at J to 6 bases, leaving 2 bases not matched to a gene. Assay: immunoSEQ multiplex PCR; the TCRdb copy retains only in-frame clones and omits some. This sample has hundreds of thousands of clones, with 87% found just once. Sequences were obtained from peripheral blood. The V gene is TRBV12-3 or TRBV12-4, the J gene TRBJ1-4, with 10 bases aligning to TRBD1. The sequence was collected from a man younger than 30 with active or convalescent COVID-19. CDR3 DNA: TGTGCCAGCATCGGACAGGGGGATGAAAAACTGTTTTTT. The encoded protein is CASIGQGDEKLFF.